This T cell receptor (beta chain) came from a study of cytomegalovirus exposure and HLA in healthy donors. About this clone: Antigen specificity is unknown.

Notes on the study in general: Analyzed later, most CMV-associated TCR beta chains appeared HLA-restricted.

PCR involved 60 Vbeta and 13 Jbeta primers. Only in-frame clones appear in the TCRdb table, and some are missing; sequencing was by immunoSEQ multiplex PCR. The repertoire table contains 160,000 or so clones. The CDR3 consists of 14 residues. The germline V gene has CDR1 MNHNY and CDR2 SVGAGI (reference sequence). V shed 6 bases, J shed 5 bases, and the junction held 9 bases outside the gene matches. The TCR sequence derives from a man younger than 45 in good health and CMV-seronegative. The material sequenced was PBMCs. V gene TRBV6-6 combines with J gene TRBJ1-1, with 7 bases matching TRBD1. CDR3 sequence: CASRTTDRNTEAFF. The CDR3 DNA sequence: TGTGCCAGCAGAACGACGGACAGGAATACTGAAGCTTTCTTT.